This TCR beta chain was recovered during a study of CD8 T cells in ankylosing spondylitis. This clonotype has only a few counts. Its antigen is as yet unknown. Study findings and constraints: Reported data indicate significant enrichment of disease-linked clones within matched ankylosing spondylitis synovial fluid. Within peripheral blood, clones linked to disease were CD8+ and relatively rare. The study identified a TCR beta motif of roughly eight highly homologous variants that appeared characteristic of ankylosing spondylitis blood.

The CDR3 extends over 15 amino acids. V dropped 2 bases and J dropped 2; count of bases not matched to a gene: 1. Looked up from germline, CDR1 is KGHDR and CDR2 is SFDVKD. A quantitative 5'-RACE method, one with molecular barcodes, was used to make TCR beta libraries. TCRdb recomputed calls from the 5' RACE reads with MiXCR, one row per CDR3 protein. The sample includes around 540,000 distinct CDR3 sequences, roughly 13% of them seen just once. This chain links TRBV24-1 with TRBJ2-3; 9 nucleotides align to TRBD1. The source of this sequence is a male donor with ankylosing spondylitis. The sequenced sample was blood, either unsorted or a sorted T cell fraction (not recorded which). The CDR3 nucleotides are TGTGCCACCAGTGATTGGACAGGGGCCACAGATACGCAGTATTTT. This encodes CATSDWTGATDTQYF.